These 26 T cell receptor beta chains originate from one sample sequenced in a study of T cells expressing NK-cell markers (TCRdb year 2020). To prepare the library, 5' RACE was applied. The sequencing machine was an Illumina HiSeq 2000. Each entry corresponds to one CDR3 protein sequence from reads that TCRdb reprocessed, and DNA is not given. This sample's listing comprises approximately 440,000 distinct CDR3 sequences. Around 1.4% of the sample comes from the top ten. What was sequenced was blood T cells: a sorted CD56 or NKG2C T cell subset, CD4+ or CD8+ T cells, or bulk PBMC T cells (not recorded which). All receptors derive from a woman between 45 and 60 years old in good health. Donor details come from another sample of the same person, matched by shared clones.

V is TRBV4-1 and J is TRBJ2-2. Germline loops: CDR1 MGHRA, CDR2 YSYEKL. The CDR3 sequence is 16 residues long. Here the CDR3 reads CASSQVASLNTGELFF.

The chain couples TRBV6-5 to TRBJ2-1; lacking DNA, the TRBD2 call made by TCRdb goes unchecked. In germline, CDR1 is MNHEY, CDR2 SVGAGI. The CDR3 has 17 residues. This CDR3 is CASRGVAGDPSYNEQFF.

V gene TRBV11-2 combines with J gene TRBJ2-3; TCRdb indicates TRBD2, and absent DNA this call remains unverified. The CDR3 length is 19 residues. Germline values: CDR1 SGHAT, CDR2 FQNNGV. CDR3 region: CASSSPLHSARVRRDTQYF.

The chain carries TRBV7-2 and TRBJ2-7. Germline values: CDR1 SGHTA, CDR2 FQGNSA. This CDR3 spans 12 amino acids. CDR3 region: CASSQNPYEQYF.

The chain combines TRBV10-3 with TRBJ1-1. The length of the CDR3 is 16 residues. Per the germline V gene, CDR1 is ENHRY and CDR2 is SYGVKD. The CDR3 loop is CAISDVGSQLNTEAFF.

The V gene is TRBV29-1, the J gene TRBJ1-1. This CDR3 is built from 13 residues. CDR1 is SQVTM and CDR2 is ANQGSEA in the germline V gene. The CDR3 here is CSAGLGVETEAFF.

The chain carries TRBV14 and TRBJ1-2. The CDR3 sequence is 12 residues long. The germline CDR1 and CDR2 sequences are SGHDN and FVKESK. The CDR3 loop is CASSQIGGGYTF.

The rearrangement links TRBV29-1 to TRBJ1-1; there is no DNA to check the TCRdb D call of TRBD1. This CDR3 is built from 14 residues. Germline CDR1 and CDR2: SQVTM and ANQGSEA. The CDR3 is CSVEVVVRGTEAFF.

The chain combines TRBV12-3 or TRBV12-4 with TRBJ2-1; TCRdb selects TRBD2, and the lack of DNA leaves this call unchecked. This CDR3 spans 13 amino acids. The CDR3 region is CASSLGLRDEQFF.

This rearrangement joins TRBV11-2 to TRBJ2-1; with no DNA, the TCRdb D assignment of TRBD1 cannot be verified. CDR1 and CDR2 (germline): SGHAT, FQNNGV. The CDR3 is 13 residues long. The CDR3 reads CASSIDRGDEQFF.

This chain joins TRBV4-1 and TRBJ2-2. CDR3 length: 16 amino acids. Germline lookup yields CDR1 MGHRA and CDR2 YSYEKL. CDR3 in amino acids: CASSQDLGQNTGELFF.

This sequence joins TRBV29-1 and TRBJ2-3. The CDR3 has 12 amino acids. In germline, CDR1 is SQVTM, CDR2 ANQGSEA. CDR3 protein: CSVASSADTQYF.

This chain joins TRBV12-3 or TRBV12-4 and TRBJ2-4; without DNA, the TCRdb call of TRBD1 cannot be checked. This CDR3 has 13 residues. This CDR3 reads CASSPGDGGIQYF.

The chain uses TRBV14 and TRBJ1-1; TCRdb returns TRBD1, unconfirmable since there is no DNA. The CDR3 loop spans 19 amino acids. Germline CDR1 reads SGHDN; CDR2 reads FVKESK. The CDR3 loop is CASSQDKMRTGDLHTEAFF. Variable domain in full (rest from reference TRBV14 and TRBJ1-1): EAGVTQFPSHSVIEKGQTVTLRCDPISGHDNLYWYRRVMGKEIKFLLHFVKESKQDESGMPNNRFLAERTGGTYSTLKVQPAELEDSGVYFCASSQDKMRTGDLHTEAFFGQGTRLTVV.

The chain combines TRBV6-2 or TRBV6-3 with TRBJ2-1; TCRdb returns TRBD2, unconfirmable since there is no DNA. Germline values: CDR1 MNHEY, CDR2 SVGEGT. The length of the CDR3 is 14 residues. The CDR3 is CASSYSVGGGEQFF.

The genes are TRBV5-1 and TRBJ2-1. The CDR3 runs 14 residues. The germline gives CDR1 SGHRS, CDR2 YFSETQ. The chain's CDR3 is CASSLAYSLGEQFF.

This chain joins TRBV10-3 and TRBJ2-5; TCRdb gives TRBD2 as the D gene, but with no DNA this cannot be confirmed. Looked up from germline, CDR1 is ENHRY and CDR2 is SYGVKD. The CDR3 is 14 amino acids. The CDR3 sequence: CAISEPGTVETQYF.

This rearrangement joins TRBV5-1 to TRBJ1-1; there is no DNA to check the TCRdb D call of TRBD1. The germline V gene has CDR1 SGHRS and CDR2 YFSETQ. This CDR3 region has 14 residues. The CDR3 reads CASSPRNGAAEAFF.

The J gene is TRBJ1-4, the V gene TRBV4-1. The CDR3 length is 17 residues. The germline V gene has CDR1 MGHRA and CDR2 YSYEKL. CDR3 amino acids: CASSQDGQVASNEKLFF.

The V call is TRBV7-8, the J call TRBJ1-3. The CDR3 extends over 14 amino acids. Per the germline V gene, CDR1 is SGHVS and CDR2 is FQNEAQ. The CDR3 is CASSRIRTGNTIYF.

V and J are TRBV19 and TRBJ1-2; TCRdb indicates TRBD1, and absent DNA this call remains unverified. Per germline, CDR1 LNHDA and CDR2 SQIVND (reference sequence). The CDR3 contains 14 residues. The CDR3 reads CASTFQDRHYGYTF.

This chain uses TRBV10-3 with TRBJ2-1; TCRdb gives TRBD1 as the D gene, but with no DNA this cannot be confirmed. The CDR3 loop spans 14 amino acids. Germline V gives CDR1 ENHRY, CDR2 SYGVKD. The CDR3 spells CAISGARGYNEQFF.

The V call is TRBV11-2, the J call TRBJ2-1; no DNA is available, so the TRBD2 call from TCRdb remains unchecked. Germline V CDR1 and CDR2: SGHAT, FQNNGV. This CDR3 is built from 17 residues. CDR3: CASSPDAGRPSYNEQFF.

The J gene is TRBJ1-4, the V gene TRBV12-3 or TRBV12-4. The CDR3 has 14 residues. This CDR3 reads CASTSRGYLEKLFF.

The chain is built from TRBV3-1 and TRBJ2-1; no DNA is available, so the TRBD2 call from TCRdb remains unchecked. The CDR3 length is 15 residues. CDR1 is LGHDT and CDR2 is YNNKEL in the germline V gene (reference sequence). Here the CDR3 reads CASSRALAEYNEQFF.

The chain has TRBV27 and TRBJ2-1. The CDR3 spans 16 residues. Per germline, CDR1 MNHEY and CDR2 SMNVEV (reference sequence). This CDR3 reads CASSFLGQGPYNEQFF.